Below are 14 T cell receptor beta chains sequenced from a single sample in a study of cytomegalovirus exposure and HLA in healthy donors. This PCR relied on a set of 60 Vbeta primers and 13 Jbeta primers. Data came from immunoSEQ multiplex PCR; TCRdb stores just in-frame clones and leaves some out. The table has roughly 150,000 clones, around 80% seen once; the top ten hold around 8%. The sequenced material came from PBMCs. The receptors originated from a male donor in good health and CMV-seropositive.

This chain links TRBV18 with TRBJ2-7; 10 bases match TRBD1. The V and J ends lost 8 bases and 3 bases, in that order; junction bases with no gene match: 4. The CDR3 consists of 13 residues. The V gene's germline CDR1 is KGHSH and CDR2 LQKENI. CDR3 protein: CASRRTGGYEQYF. CDR3 bases: TGTGCCAGCCGACGGACAGGGGGCTACGAGCAGTACTTC.

This sequence joins TRBV18 and TRBJ2-2, with a tentative D call TRBD1 (6 bases). Trimming cost V 3 bases and J 4 bases, with 15 bases left between them. The germline CDR1 and CDR2 sequences are KGHSH and LQKENI. The CDR3 extends over 16 amino acids. The DNA of the CDR3 is TGTGCCAGCTCACCCCCATTGAAGGGGGTCACCGGGGAGCTGTTTTTT. Its translation: CASSPPLKGVTGELFF.

This clone was seen only a few times. The chain has TRBV28 and TRBJ2-2, with 8 bases that match TRBD1. This CDR3 comprises 15 residues. V lost 7 bases to trimming and J lost 3 bases; unmatched junction nucleotides: 7. Germline CDR1 MDHEN, CDR2 SYDVKM. CDR3 sequence (DNA): TGTGCCAGCAAGCAGGGGGCGTTGGACACCGGGGAGCTGTTTTTT. Its translation is CASKQGALDTGELFF.

V is TRBV27 and J is TRBJ2-3, with 9 bases lining up with TRBD2. The CDR3 totals 15 residues. Germline V gene sequence: CDR1 MNHEY, CDR2 SMNVEV (reference sequence). Trimming at V came to 3 bases and at J to 1 base, leaving 2 bases not matched to a gene. Written as DNA, the CDR3 is TGTGCCAGCAGTTTTGGCGGGAGGGGCACAGATACGCAGTATTTT. It is translated as CASSFGGRGTDTQYF.

The V gene is TRBV5-1, the J gene TRBJ1-4; D remains unclear. The V end lost 0 bases, the J end lost 8 bases, and 11 bases lay between the germline ends. This CDR3 spans 14 amino acids. Germline CDR1 and CDR2: SGHRS and YFSETQ. CDR3 nucleotides: TGCGCCAGCAGCTTGGGGCAGCTGGAGGAAAAACTGTTTTTT. Translation gives CASSLGQLEEKLFF.

CDR3 amino acids: CASSDGTGGNTEAFF. CDR3 nucleotides: TGTGCCAGCAGTGACGGGACAGGGGGAAACACTGAAGCTTTCTTT. The genes are TRBV6-1 and TRBJ1-1; 11 nucleotides align to TRBD1. The germline V gene encodes CDR1 MNHNS and CDR2 SASEGT. The V and J ends lost 3 bases and 2 bases, in that order; junction bases with no gene match: 2. CDR3 length equals 15 residues.

This clone was counted once. The chain couples TRBV4-3 to TRBJ1-3; D is ambiguous. Germline CDR1 LGHNA, CDR2 YSLEER. The CDR3 has 14 residues. V was pared by 4 bases and J by 2 bases, with 9 bases between. The CDR3: CASSPRPAGNTIYF. DNA for the CDR3: TGCGCCAGCAGCCCGCGGCCAGCTGGAAACACCATATATTTT.

The rearrangement uses TRBV10-1 and TRBJ1-2, with D possibly TRBD1 on 5 matching bases. The CDR3 is made up of 14 amino acids. Trimming left V 0 bases short and J 8 bases short, with 13 bases between. Looked up from germline, CDR1 is WNHNN and CDR2 is SYGVQD (reference sequence). The CDR3 DNA follows: TGCGCCAGCAGTGAGTCGACAGCCTACCACGGCTACACCTTC. Its protein product is CASSESTAYHGYTF.

The genes are TRBV6-6 and TRBJ2-1, with D possibly matching TRBD1 (5 bases). V lost 4 bases and J 7 bases, leaving 17 bases between the germline ends. CDR3 size: 15 residues. Germline loops: CDR1 MNHNY, CDR2 SVGAGI (reference sequence). CDR3 bases: TGTGCCAGCAGTTCGCCTTTGGGGCGCGTGAATGAGCAGTTCTTC. Amino acids: CASSSPLGRVNEQFF.

On this clone: One junction end disagrees with the germline gene, perhaps due to a read error. This sequence joins TRBV7-9 and TRBJ1-1; TRBD1 might be the D (6 bases). The CDR3 is 15 residues long. Germline V lookup: CDR1 SEHNR, CDR2 FQNEAQ (reference sequence). CDR3 sequence: CSSSAVRGQNTEAFF. In nucleotides, the CDR3 is TGTTCCAGCAGCGCCGTGAGGGGACAGAACACTGAAGCTTTCTTT.

The CDR3 sequence is CASSPLAGGFYYEQYF. In DNA, the CDR3 is TGTGCCAGCAGCCCCCTAGCGGGAGGGTTTTATTACGAGCAGTACTTC. The V call is TRBV11-2, the J call TRBJ2-7; 12 bases fit TRBD2. CDR3 length equals 16 residues. The J segment lost 4 bases and the V segment lost 5 bases, leaving 9 bases of the junction unmatched. Germline-derived CDR1 and CDR2 are SGHAT and FQNNGV.

The V call is TRBV4-3, the J call TRBJ2-3; 13 bases fit TRBD2. The junction had 11 bases not matched to a gene; V was cut back by 1 base and J by 4 bases. Germline loops: CDR1 LGHNA, CDR2 YSLEER. This CDR3 spans 19 amino acids. CDR3: CASSQGPVVGTSGADTQYF. The CDR3 DNA reads TGCGCCAGCAGCCAAGGGCCTGTAGTCGGGACTAGCGGGGCAGATACGCAGTATTTT.

The V gene is TRBV14, the J gene TRBJ2-4; TRBD1 might be the D (6 bases). CDR1 SGHDN and CDR2 FVKESK come from the germline V gene. V lost 0 bases and J 6 bases, leaving 15 bases between the germline ends. The CDR3 totals 16 residues. The CDR3 DNA reads as TGTGCCAGCAGCCAAGATCGAGGGGGAGAGGCAAACATTCAGTACTTC. Amino acids: CASSQDRGGEANIQYF.

The chain has TRBV5-4 and TRBJ2-1; possibly TRBD1 for D (5 bases). The CDR3 is made up of 14 amino acids. Trimming shortened V by 7 bases and J by 7 bases, and 18 bases separated the two germline ends. Germline CDR1 and CDR2: SGHNT and YYREEE (reference sequence). CDR3 coding DNA: TGTGCCAGCGGCTACGCCAGGGTTAGTAATGAGCAGTTCTTC. Protein: CASGYARVSNEQFF.